The 14 T cell receptor beta chains below come from one sample, sequenced in a study of human T cells and chemical hapten exposure. Total RNA came from unfractionated whole blood. TCRdb re-derived calls from the 5' RACE reads in MiXCR, one entry per CDR3 protein. The data show about 80,000 distinct CDR3 sequences, about 8% seen once. The receptors originated from a male donor in good health.

This clonotype was counted ten times or more. The chain uses TRBV12-3 or TRBV12-4 and TRBJ2-4; D is possibly TRBD1 (6 bases). The V gene lost 5 bases and the J gene lost 7 bases, with 15 bases spanning the gap. The CDR3 runs 14 residues. The CDR3 sequence is CASSPTGSANIQYF. The CDR3 DNA follows: TGTGCCAGCAGTCCTACAGGGTCCGCTAACATTCAGTACTTC.

This clonotype was found many times. The rearrangement joins TRBV7-9 to TRBJ2-5, with unresolved D. The germline V gene has CDR1 SEHNR and CDR2 FQNEAQ (reference sequence). This CDR3 is built from 14 residues. The V end was cut by 0 bases, the J end by 1 base, with 6 bases between. As DNA, the CDR3 is TGTGCCAGCAGCTTAGCAGGAACCCAAGAGACCCAGTACTTC. This sequence encodes CASSLAGTQETQYF.

This clonotype was counted only a few times. J is TRBJ1-1 and V is TRBV3-1; D not resolved. The V and J ends lost 0 bases and 4 bases respectively, with 15 bases between them. The CDR3 loop spans 16 amino acids. The germline CDR1 and CDR2 sequences are LGHDT and YNNKEL (reference sequence). In DNA form, the CDR3 reads TGTGCCAGCAGCCAAGAGTCGTACCCCCAGGTCACTGAAGCTTTCTTT. Its translation: CASSQESYPQVTEAFF.

This clonotype was picked up many times. This chain joins TRBV20-1 and TRBJ2-1; maybe TRBD1 (5 bases). Germline V gene data show CDR1 as DFQATT and CDR2 as SNEGSKA (reference sequence). This CDR3 is 15 amino acids long. Trimming removed 3 bases at V and 3 bases at J, with 15 bases between. CDR3 nucleotide sequence: TGCAGTGCTAGGCAAGACAGTTACGACTACAATGAGCAGTTCTTC. This translates into CSARQDSYDYNEQFF.

The chain couples TRBV5-1 to TRBJ1-1, with 10 bases fitting TRBD1. Germline V gene sequence: CDR1 SGHRS, CDR2 YFSETQ. Trimming at V came to 2 bases and at J to 0 bases, leaving 4 bases not matched to a gene. This CDR3 is built from 16 residues. For the CDR3, the DNA is TGCGCCAGCAGCTTACGGACAGGGGGAATGAACACTGAAGCTTTCTTT. This sequence encodes CASSLRTGGMNTEAFF.

The table lists this clonotype with a few counts. The CDR3 sequence is CSVELDPYEQYF. CDR3 in DNA: TGCAGCGTTGAACTAGACCCCTACGAGCAGTACTTC. The J gene is TRBJ2-7, the V gene TRBV29-1; D is unresolved. The germline V and J ends were trimmed by 2 bases and 2 bases, with 7 bases remaining between them. The CDR3 contains 12 residues. The germline gives CDR1 SQVTM, CDR2 ANQGSEA.

This sequence joins TRBV7-9 and TRBJ2-1; D not resolved. This CDR3 contains 12 residues. Germline V gives CDR1 SEHNR, CDR2 FQNEAQ (reference sequence). V lost 4 bases, J lost 4 bases, and 5 bases lay in between. CDR3 coding DNA: TGTGCCAGCAGCTCCCAATACAATGAGCAGTTCTTC. Amino acids: CASSSQYNEQFF.

This clonotype has at least ten counts. The chain is built from TRBV11-2 and TRBJ1-2; D is unclear. There are 14 residues in the CDR3. Trimming removed 0 bases from V and 8 bases from J, with 13 bases in between. The germline CDR1 and CDR2 sequences are SGHAT and FQNNGV. As DNA, the CDR3 is TGTGCCAGCAGCTTAGATCAAAGGATCGGAGGCTACACCTTC. It codes for CASSLDQRIGGYTF.

There are many counts of this clonotype. The chain recombines TRBV10-3 with TRBJ2-5, with TRBD1 matching 7 bases. The CDR3 is 15 amino acids. The germline V gene has CDR1 ENHRY and CDR2 SYGVKD. With V trimmed by 3 bases and J by 2 bases, 6 bases remained unmatched. The CDR3 loop reads CAISETGRGQETQYF. The CDR3 region has the DNA TGTGCCATCAGTGAAACGGGCAGGGGGCAAGAGACCCAGTACTTC.

This clonotype was picked up many times. The rearrangement uses TRBV7-9 and TRBJ1-1; D might be TRBD1 (5 bases). The V gene's germline CDR1 is SEHNR and CDR2 FQNEAQ (reference sequence). V was trimmed by 5 bases and J by 8 bases, leaving 24 bases between them. The CDR3 length is 16 residues. CDR3 in DNA: TGTGCCAGCAGCCCCGGGGGGAACATAAAGGAGGGCGAAGCTTTCTTT. Its protein is CASSPGGNIKEGEAFF.

This clonotype was found a few times. This sequence joins TRBV4-3 and TRBJ2-7; possible D gene TRBD1, 7 bases. The CDR3 runs to 15 residues. From germline, CDR1 is LGHNA and CDR2 YSLEER. V lost 0 bases to trimming and J lost 2 bases, with 11 bases between them. CDR3 in amino acids: CASSQESRGAYEQYF. As DNA, the CDR3 is TGCGCCAGCAGCCAAGAAAGCAGGGGGGCCTACGAGCAGTACTTC.

The rearrangement uses TRBV6-5 and TRBJ1-1, with D perhaps TRBD1 (5 bases). CDR3 length: 19 amino acids. V shed 0 bases and J shed 5 bases, with 25 bases lying between them. Germline V lookup: CDR1 MNHEY, CDR2 SVGAGI. The CDR3 here is CASSYSINLPGTLWTEAFF. CDR3 DNA sequence: TGTGCCAGCAGTTACTCGATTAACTTACCTGGGACTTTGTGGACTGAAGCTTTCTTT.

This clonotype was picked up a small number of times. The chain carries TRBV5-4 and TRBJ2-5; the match to TRBD1 covers 8 bases. From germline, CDR1 is SGHNT and CDR2 YYREEE (reference sequence). The CDR3 spans 15 residues. V trimming: 2 bases; J trimming: 5 bases; junction bases outside the gene matches: 8. The CDR3 is CASSFPGGEGETQYF. DNA for the CDR3: TGTGCCAGCAGCTTCCCAGGGGGCGAAGGGGAGACCCAGTACTTC.

The chain joins TRBV4-2 to TRBJ1-2; the match to TRBD1 covers 7 bases. The ends lost 2 bases at V and 1 base at J; junction bases unmatched: 7. CDR3 length: 16 residues. The V gene's germline CDR1 is LGHNA and CDR2 YNFKEQ. The DNA for the CDR3 is TGTGCCAGCAGCCAACTCTTTACAGGGGATAACTATGGCTACACCTTC. Protein sequence: CASSQLFTGDNYGYTF.